The 17 T cell receptor beta chains reported below all come from one sample, sequenced in a study of cytomegalovirus exposure and HLA in healthy donors. In the PCR, 60 Vbeta and 13 Jbeta primers were used. The method was immunoSEQ multiplex PCR; TCRdb's version includes in-frame clones alone and lacks a portion of them. The sample yields roughly 150,000 clones, over 80% seen once. The sequencing sample was made of PBMCs. These receptors were obtained from a woman younger than 35 in good health and CMV-seronegative.

This chain connects TRBV6-5 to TRBJ2-1; D not resolved. Trimming stripped 5 bases from V and 4 bases from J, with 9 bases between. The CDR3 totals 13 residues. Germline CDR1 reads MNHEY; CDR2 reads SVGAGI. CDR3 loop: CASSAPRYNEQFF. The CDR3 nucleotides read TGTGCCAGCAGTGCGCCCCGTTACAATGAGCAGTTCTTC.

This clone has a handful of counts. The V and J genes are TRBV6-5 and TRBJ2-7; D possibly corresponds to TRBD1 (6 bases). CDR1 is MNHEY and CDR2 is SVGAGI in the germline V gene. Trimming took 8 bases from V and 7 from J, leaving 15 bases between them. CDR3 length: 12 amino acids. This CDR3 reads CASWTVRWEQYF. The CDR3 nucleotides read TGTGCCAGCTGGACAGTCAGGTGGGAGCAGTACTTC.

The rearrangement links TRBV18 to TRBJ1-1; D ambiguous. This CDR3 contains 13 residues. V shed 5 bases and J shed 1 base, with 8 bases lying between them. CDR1 and CDR2 from the germline V gene are KGHSH and LQKENI. DNA of the CDR3: TGTGCCAGCTCAATACCAGGGAACACTGAAGCTTTCTTT. The encoded protein is CASSIPGNTEAFF. Full variable domain (outside the CDR3, taken from reference TRBV18 and TRBJ1-1): NAGVMQNPRHLVRRRGQEARLRCSPMKGHSHVYWYRQLPEEGLKFMVYLQKENIIDESGMPKERFSAEFPKEGPSILRIQQVVRGDSAAYFCASSIPGNTEAFFGQGTRLTVV.

V gene TRBV6-5 combines with J gene TRBJ2-1, with 8 bases that match TRBD1. V gave up 2 bases and J gave up 4 bases; unmatched junction bases: 4. Germline CDR1 and CDR2: MNHEY and SVGAGI. The CDR3 totals 15 residues. This chain's CDR3 is CASSYGTGLYNEQFF. The CDR3 DNA follows: TGTGCCAGCAGTTACGGGACAGGTCTTTACAATGAGCAGTTCTTC.

This chain uses TRBV5-1 with TRBJ2-1; 7 bases line up with TRBD1. The V and J ends lost 4 bases and 0 bases, in that order; junction bases with no gene match: 4. There are 15 residues in the CDR3. CDR1 SGHRS and CDR2 YFSETQ come from the germline V gene. CDR3 sequence reads: CASSLDRNSYNEQFF. CDR3 coding DNA: TGCGCCAGCAGCCTGGACAGGAACTCCTACAATGAGCAGTTCTTC.

This clone was seen only a few times. This chain links TRBV28 with TRBJ1-2; tentative D call: TRBD1 (5 bases). CDR1 MDHEN and CDR2 SYDVKM come from the germline V gene. The CDR3 extends over 14 amino acids. The V end was cut by 4 bases, the J end by 7 bases, with 16 bases between. The CDR3 region is CASSSTRRGIGYTF. Written as DNA, the CDR3 is TGTGCCAGCAGTTCCACTCGAAGGGGAATTGGCTACACCTTC.

As regards this clone: This sequence may be a read error, since a much larger clone differs from it by one base. The V and J genes are TRBV11-3 and TRBJ1-5, with 9 nucleotides matching TRBD1. The CDR3 has 14 residues. CDR1 is SGHNT, CDR2 YENEEA, per germline. The V gene end was trimmed by 1 base and the J gene end by 5 bases; junction bases not matched to a gene: 0. CDR3 sequence (DNA): TGTGCCAGCAGCTTAGGGACAGGGGATCAGCCCCAGCATTTT. This translates into CASSLGTGDQPQHF.

The J gene is TRBJ2-3, the V gene TRBV11-2; 10 nucleotides align to TRBD2. The V gene's germline CDR1 is SGHAT and CDR2 FQNNGV. The trim removed 1 base at V and 1 base at J, leaving 5 bases unmatched. The CDR3 is made up of 17 amino acids. DNA for the CDR3: TGTGCCAGCAGCTTAGTTTTAGCGGGGGGCGGCACAGATACGCAGTATTTT. Amino acid sequence: CASSLVLAGGGTDTQYF.

The chain couples TRBV11-2 to TRBJ2-1, with 12 bases identical to TRBD1. The CDR3 length is 17 residues. CDR1 and CDR2 from the germline V gene are SGHAT and FQNNGV. V was pared by 4 bases and J by 8 bases, with 12 bases of the junction left unmatched. CDR3 protein: CASSSQTGTGGQDEQFF. CDR3 bases: TGTGCCAGCAGCTCGCAAACCGGGACAGGGGGCCAAGATGAGCAGTTCTTC.

The V call is TRBV5-1, the J call TRBJ2-3; D may be TRBD1 (6 bases). CDR3 length: 14 residues. Trimming took off 0 bases at V and 6 bases at J, with 11 bases between the two ends. From germline, CDR1 is SGHRS and CDR2 YFSETQ. CDR3 in DNA: TGCGCCAGCAGCTTGGACAGGGTGGCGGATACGCAGTATTTT. Translating gives CASSLDRVADTQYF.

This chain connects TRBV27 to TRBJ1-3, with no clear D. Germline CDR1 reads MNHEY; CDR2 reads SMNVEV (reference sequence). V was trimmed by 4 bases and J by 0 bases, leaving 13 bases between them. The length of the CDR3 is 16 residues. The CDR3 DNA reads as TGTGCCAGCAGTTCGCGGATCGTACCCTCTGGAAACACCATATATTTT. Protein: CASSSRIVPSGNTIYF.

The DNA of the CDR3 is TGTGCCAGCAGCTTTTCCGCGGCATCTGGAAACACCATATATTTT. Its translation is CASSFSAASGNTIYF. The gene calls are TRBV11-2 and TRBJ1-3; unclear D gene. This CDR3 is built from 15 residues. Trimming pared 3 bases from V and 1 base from J, leaving 10 bases between. From germline, CDR1 is SGHAT and CDR2 FQNNGV.

The genes are TRBV18 and TRBJ2-2; 10 nucleotides line up with TRBD2. Trimming cost V 3 bases and J 1 base; bases outside gene matches: 2. The CDR3 covers 16 residues. Germline assignment: CDR1 KGHSH and CDR2 LQKENI. CDR3 nucleotide sequence: TGTGCCAGCTCACCTACTAGCGGGGAGAACACCGGGGAGCTGTTTTTT. It translates to CASSPTSGENTGELFF.

The V call is TRBV7-7, the J call TRBJ2-5; TRBD1 aligns across 7 bases. Trimming at V came to 6 bases and at J to 5 bases, leaving 6 bases not matched to a gene. Germline V CDR1 and CDR2: SSHAT, FNYEAQ (reference sequence). CDR3 length equals 13 residues. CDR3 nucleotides: TGTGCCAGCAGTCCTACAGGGGCCGAGACCCAGTACTTC. Translating it yields CASSPTGAETQYF.

V usage is TRBV5-1 and J usage is TRBJ2-3; TRBD1 might be the D (6 bases). The CDR3 has 16 amino acids. Trimming cost V 3 bases and J 0 bases, with 14 bases left between them. Germline CDR1 reads SGHRS; CDR2 reads YFSETQ. The CDR3 spells CASSSGTHSSTDTQYF. The CDR3 nucleotides read TGCGCCAGCAGCTCTGGGACACACTCTAGCACAGATACGCAGTATTTT.

The chain joins TRBV28 to TRBJ1-1, with 8 bases lining up with TRBD1. The CDR3 is 14 residues long. Losses at the gene ends were 5 bases for V and 5 bases for J; bases not matched to a gene: 7. Germline assignment: CDR1 MDHEN and CDR2 SYDVKM. The CDR3 region has the DNA TGTGCCAGCAGTGGCGGACAGGGCTGGACTGAAGCTTTCTTT. The encoded protein is CASSGGQGWTEAFF.

The V and J genes are TRBV6-5 and TRBJ1-2; 9 nucleotides align to TRBD1. The CDR3 covers 15 residues. CDR1 MNHEY and CDR2 SVGAGI come from the germline V gene. J was trimmed by 8 bases and V by 3 bases; bases with no gene match: 10. The CDR3 sequence: CASSYRDRGVVGYTF. The CDR3 bases are TGTGCCAGCAGTTATAGAGACAGGGGGGTTGTCGGCTACACCTTC.